This note documents a single T cell receptor (beta chain) sequence. The antigen remains unidentified. These data are taken from a study of T cells expressing NK-cell markers. Study-level information: One of the eight sequenced donors was seronegative, whereas the other seven were HCMV-seropositive.

Germline loops: CDR1 SGHRS, CDR2 YFSETQ. The CDR3 has 20 residues. General observations from the study: The CD3+CD56-NKG2C+ fraction of several donors was also led by these clonotypes.

TCRdb reprocessed the 5' RACE reads, with one entry per CDR3 protein and no DNA. This table lists approximately 550,000 distinct CDR3 sequences. This clonotype was obtained from a man aged 18-30 years in good health. The chain employs TRBV5-1 and TRBJ2-7; absent DNA, TCRdb's TRBD2 call cannot be checked. Input material: blood T cells: a sorted CD56 or NKG2C T cell subset, CD4+ or CD8+ T cells, or bulk PBMC T cells (not recorded which). CDR3 loop: CASSLDAPVIAGGPENEQYF.